These 32 T cell receptor beta chains originate from one sample sequenced in a study of T cell changes during pregnancy in multiple sclerosis (dated by TCRdb to the late 2010s). Library method: the immunoSEQ multiplex PCR assay. This is the immuneACCESS table as TCRdb keeps it, with only in-frame sequences that have V and J called. A part of the clones is gone; compared with another copy, unresolved V genes explain less than half, and the rest is unexplained. Counted in this sample were some 36,000 clones; 90% of them appeared once. The ten largest clonotypes hold 0.35% to 0.4% of the sample. The specimen was CD4+ T cells from peripheral blood mononuclear cells, collected in the second trimester of pregnancy. The receptors were gathered from a female donor with multiple sclerosis, enrolled in a pregnancy study.

This clone was counted between two and nine times. V gene TRBV5-1 combines with J gene TRBJ2-4; a possible D gene is TRBD2 (7 bases). The CDR3 length is 16 residues. Germline-derived CDR1 and CDR2 are SGHRS and YFSETQ. With 0 bases removed from V and 2 bases from J, the gap between germline ends came to 12 bases. CDR3 coding DNA: TGCGCCAGCAGCTTGGAGGGGGGGCTACCCAAAAACATTCAGTACTTC. Its protein is CASSLEGGLPKNIQYF.

The chain links TRBV7-9 to TRBJ1-6; D gene ambiguous. This CDR3 is 13 amino acids long. The ends were cut back, 8 bases at V and 7 bases at J, with 12 bases in the middle. The germline CDR1 and CDR2 sequences are SEHNR and FQNEAQ (reference sequence). In nucleotides, the CDR3 is TGTGCCAGCGCCGGCCGCGGGAATTCACCCCTCCACTTT. It is translated as CASAGRGNSPLHF.

The rearrangement links TRBV7-9 to TRBJ1-2; 7 nucleotides match TRBD1. The CDR3 has 17 amino acids. V trimming: 3 bases; J trimming: 1 base; junction bases outside the gene matches: 11. Per the germline V gene, CDR1 is SEHNR and CDR2 is FQNEAQ (reference sequence). CDR3 in DNA: TGTGCCAGCAGCTTTCCCTCTACAGGGGATGGTAACTATGGCTACACCTTC. Amino acids: CASSFPSTGDGNYGYTF.

This chain links TRBV5-4 with TRBJ2-7, with TRBD2 matching over 10 bases. The trim removed 0 bases at V and 2 bases at J, leaving 2 bases unmatched. CDR3 length: 15 residues. The V gene's germline CDR1 is SGHNT and CDR2 YYREEE (reference sequence). The CDR3 loop is CASSLGTSGTYEQYF. As DNA, the CDR3 is TGTGCCAGCAGCTTGGGCACTAGCGGGACCTACGAGCAGTACTTC.

The sample holds one count of this clone. This chain's CDR3 is CASQGHYEQYF. As DNA, the CDR3 is TGTGCCAGTCAGGGACACTACGAGCAGTACTTC. The V call is TRBV6-1, the J call TRBJ2-7; weak D call: TRBD1 (6 bases). V was trimmed by 9 bases and J by 3 bases, leaving 9 bases between them. Germline CDR1 is MNHNS and CDR2 is SASEGT. This CDR3 is 11 amino acids long.

The rearrangement uses TRBV6-5 and TRBJ1-5; 7 bases align to TRBD1. Trimming removed 5 bases from V and 5 bases from J; junction bases left unmatched: 3. This CDR3 comprises 13 residues. CDR1 is MNHEY and CDR2 is SVGAGI in the germline V gene. The CDR3 DNA reads as TGTGCCAGCAGTGCGACAGGGCATCAGCCCCAGCATTTT. As protein: CASSATGHQPQHF.

The genes are TRBV29-1 and TRBJ1-4, with D perhaps TRBD1 (6 bases). Trimming left V 6 bases short and J 1 base short, with 9 bases between. This CDR3 contains 13 residues. Germline V gene lookup returns CDR1 SQVTM and CDR2 ANQGSEA. CDR3 residues: CSVAGVTNEKLFF. CDR3 DNA sequence: TGCAGCGTCGCAGGGGTAACTAATGAAAAACTGTTTTTT.

The V and J genes are TRBV14 and TRBJ2-2; D may be TRBD2 (6 bases). Germline CDR1 and CDR2: SGHDN and FVKESK. This CDR3 has 14 amino acids. With 4 bases removed from V and 6 bases from J, the gap between germline ends came to 12 bases. CDR3 protein: CASSRGTIPGELFF. The CDR3 DNA sequence: TGTGCCAGCAGCCGCGGGACCATTCCCGGGGAGCTGTTTTTT.

In the case of this clone: The sample has other DNA sequences that encode this CDR3 too. The V call is TRBV5-1, the J call TRBJ1-3, with 7 bases matching TRBD1. Germline V gene data show CDR1 as SGHRS and CDR2 as YFSETQ. With 5 bases clipped from V and 7 bases from J, the junction kept 9 bases outside the gene matches. The length of the CDR3 is 14 residues. Here the CDR3 DNA reads TGCGCCAGCAGTTTGTCCCGGGACAGTAACACCATATATTTT. The encoded protein is CASSLSRDSNTIYF.

The sample holds one count of this clone. The chain uses TRBV4-3 and TRBJ1-2; 9 positions agree with TRBD1. V gave up 2 bases and J gave up 3 bases; unmatched junction bases: 16. CDR3 size: 19 residues. Germline CDR1 is LGHNA and CDR2 is YSLEER. This chain's CDR3 is CASSQMAWDRAVVDYGYTF. The CDR3 region has the DNA TGCGCCAGCAGCCAAATGGCCTGGGACAGGGCGGTGGTTGACTATGGCTACACCTTC.

This chain joins TRBV7-3 and TRBJ2-2; D not certain. Germline-derived CDR1 and CDR2 are SGHTA and FQGTGA. The V gene lost 2 bases and the J gene lost 3 bases, with 4 bases spanning the gap. The CDR3 sequence is 13 residues long. In DNA form, the CDR3 reads TGTGCCAGCAGCTTACAGGACACCGGGGAGCTGTTTTTT. Translated: CASSLQDTGELFF.

In regard to this clone: One end of the junction does not line up with germline, which may come from a read error. The chain combines TRBV11-2 with TRBJ2-3; 10 bases map to TRBD2. CDR1 and CDR2 from the germline V gene are SGHAT and FQNNGV. This CDR3 contains 15 residues. The CDR3 DNA reads as TGTGCCAGCAACTTAGCGGGAGGCAGCACAGATACGCAGTATTTT. It yields the protein CASNLAGGSTDTQYF.

This clone is labeled medium-sized. The chain joins TRBV15 to TRBJ1-2; 9 nucleotides align to TRBD1. The germline V gene encodes CDR1 LNHNV and CDR2 YYDKDF (reference sequence). CDR3 size: 14 residues. With V trimmed by 5 bases and J by 8 bases, 9 bases remained unmatched. The CDR3 DNA reads TGTGCCACCAGCTACAGGACAGGGGAGGAAGGCTACACCTTC. Its translation: CATSYRTGEEGYTF.

V gene TRBV9 combines with J gene TRBJ2-1; TRBD2 matches at 7 bases. There are 14 residues in the CDR3. Germline CDR1 SGDLS, CDR2 YYNGEE. V gave up 3 bases and J gave up 7 bases; unmatched junction bases: 7. CDR3 protein: CASSGTSAGNEQFF. The CDR3 nucleotides are TGTGCCAGCAGCGGAACTAGCGCGGGGAATGAGCAGTTCTTC. Drawing the rest from reference TRBV9 and TRBJ2-1, the complete variable domain is DSGVTQTPKHLITATGQRVTLRCSPRSGDLSVYWYQQSLDQGLQFLIQYYNGEERAKGNILERFSAQQFPDLHSELNLSSLELGDSALYFCASSGTSAGNEQFFGPGTRLTVL.

V gene TRBV9 combines with J gene TRBJ1-1; D possibly corresponds to TRBD1 (6 bases). This CDR3 region has 15 residues. Trimming removed 3 bases from V and 1 base from J, with 13 bases in between. From germline, CDR1 is SGDLS and CDR2 YYNGEE. CDR3 bases: TGTGCCAGCAGCGCCCCGACAGGTCCGAACACTGAAGCTTTCTTT. Its protein is CASSAPTGPNTEAFF.

This chain connects TRBV2 to TRBJ1-2, with TRBD1 identical over 8 bases. The junction had 7 bases not matched to a gene; V was cut back by 7 bases and J by 6 bases. CDR3 length: 13 residues. The germline gives CDR1 SNHLY, CDR2 FYNNEI. The CDR3 DNA sequence: TGTGCCAGCACCGACAGGGGTTACGATGGCTACACCTTC. Amino acids: CASTDRGYDGYTF.

The chain is built from TRBV7-3 and TRBJ1-1; D remains ambiguous. Germline CDR1 and CDR2: SGHTA and FQGTGA. The CDR3 is 15 residues long. V was trimmed by 0 bases and J by 4 bases, leaving 12 bases between them. CDR3 amino acids: CASSLTGVSGTEAFF. For the CDR3, the DNA is TGTGCCAGCAGCTTAACAGGCGTTTCGGGCACTGAAGCTTTCTTT.

The chain carries TRBV6-5 and TRBJ1-3; D remains unclear. V shed 2 bases and J shed 0 bases, with 5 bases lying between them. CDR3 length: 14 residues. Germline V gives CDR1 MNHEY, CDR2 SVGAGI. CDR3 DNA sequence: TGTGCCAGCAGTTACGGCGGCTCTGGAAACACCATATATTTT. It codes for CASSYGGSGNTIYF.

V is TRBV5-1 and J is TRBJ2-7; 12 nucleotides line up with TRBD1. This CDR3 comprises 14 residues. V lost 4 bases and J lost 6; bases outside the gene matches: 5. Germline lookup yields CDR1 SGHRS and CDR2 YFSETQ. The CDR3 DNA follows: TGCGCCAGCAGCCGTGGGACAGGGGGCACCGAGCAGTACTTC. It codes for CASSRGTGGTEQYF.

The chain employs TRBV18 and TRBJ2-1; unclear D gene. From germline, CDR1 is KGHSH and CDR2 LQKENI. V was shortened by 2 bases and J by 2 bases, with 4 bases between the two germline ends. The CDR3 runs 13 residues. CDR3 DNA sequence: TGTGCCAGCTCACCAGTTACCTACAATGAGCAGTTCTTC. Encoded protein: CASSPVTYNEQFF.

V gene TRBV29-1 combines with J gene TRBJ2-7, with D tentatively TRBD1 (7 bases). The V gene's germline CDR1 is SQVTM and CDR2 ANQGSEA. The CDR3 covers 12 residues. V gave up 6 bases and J gave up 5 bases, with 14 bases separating them. In nucleotides, the CDR3 is TGCAGCGTCCCAGGAGGGGGCGACGAGCAGTACTTC. Residues: CSVPGGGDEQYF.

The chain carries TRBV11-2 and TRBJ2-4; 8 bases agree with TRBD2. The CDR3 runs 13 residues. Germline CDR1 SGHAT, CDR2 FQNNGV. V lost 5 bases and J lost 7; bases outside the gene matches: 4. The CDR3 loop is CASSPGLVNIQYF. CDR3 coding DNA: TGTGCCAGCAGCCCGGGACTAGTTAACATTCAGTACTTC.

This chain uses TRBV18 with TRBJ2-5, with 9 bases aligning to TRBD1. CDR1 and CDR2 (germline): KGHSH, LQKENI. Losses at the gene ends were 6 bases for V and 1 base for J; bases not matched to a gene: 6. The CDR3 consists of 15 residues. In nucleotides, the CDR3 is TGTGCCAGCTCCCGGACAGGGGTCACCCAAGAGACCCAGTACTTC. Its protein is CASSRTGVTQETQYF.

The chain links TRBV10-1 to TRBJ1-5; D gene unclear. The CDR3 runs 14 residues. CDR1 WNHNN and CDR2 SYGVQD come from the germline V gene (reference sequence). Trimming left V 2 bases short and J 3 bases short, with 8 bases between. The CDR3 nucleotides read TGCGCCAGCAGTGAGGGAGGGTACAATCAGCCCCAGCATTTT. It encodes CASSEGGYNQPQHF.

In this sample, this clone turned up once. The V and J genes are TRBV6-1 and TRBJ2-2; the D gene is possibly TRBD1 (6 bases). Germline lookup yields CDR1 MNHNS and CDR2 SASEGT. The V end lost 4 bases, the J end lost 4 bases, and 22 bases lay between the germline ends. CDR3 length equals 18 residues. CDR3 loop: CASSGSGQSLWGTGELFF. In DNA form, the CDR3 reads TGTGCCAGCAGTGGTTCCGGACAGAGCCTTTGGGGCACCGGGGAGCTGTTTTTT.

The rearrangement uses TRBV5-6 and TRBJ1-3; D unresolved. V was pared by 3 bases and J by 3 bases, with 22 bases between. There are 18 residues in the CDR3. CDR1 SGHDT and CDR2 YYEEEE come from the germline V gene. The CDR3 region has the DNA TGTGCCAGCAGCTGGAGTGCAGTCCGAGGTTCGGGTGGAAACACCATATATTTT. Translation: CASSWSAVRGSGGNTIYF.

This clone was picked up a small number of times. The V gene is TRBV2, the J gene TRBJ2-3, with 11 bases aligning to TRBD1. Germline CDR1 is SNHLY and CDR2 is FYNNEI. The ends lost 6 bases at V and 5 bases at J; junction bases unmatched: 7. There are 15 residues in the CDR3. CDR3 in DNA: TGTGCCAGCAGGATTGGGACAGGGGGAGGAGATACGCAGTATTTT. This translates into CASRIGTGGGDTQYF.

The chain employs TRBV5-1 and TRBJ2-3; TRBD2 aligns across 8 bases. The CDR3 runs 16 residues. From germline, CDR1 is SGHRS and CDR2 YFSETQ. V was clipped by 3 bases and J by 0 bases; unmatched bases: 6. CDR3 nucleotide sequence: TGCGCCAGCAGCTCTGGGGCTAGCGGGAGCACAGATACGCAGTATTTT. Amino acid sequence: CASSSGASGSTDTQYF.

The chain recombines TRBV29-1 with TRBJ2-5, with D possibly matching TRBD1 (6 bases). CDR3 length: 13 residues. Trimming cost V 6 bases and J 0 bases, with 11 bases left between them. Germline CDR1 and CDR2: SQVTM and ANQGSEA. CDR3: CSVGQKDQETQYF. The CDR3 coding sequence is TGCAGCGTCGGACAGAAAGACCAAGAGACCCAGTACTTC.

V usage is TRBV5-1 and J usage is TRBJ1-2; 7 nucleotides align to TRBD1. CDR3 size: 12 residues. V was pared by 7 bases and J by 7 bases, with 7 bases of the junction left unmatched. Germline V gives CDR1 SGHRS, CDR2 YFSETQ. CDR3 nucleotide sequence: TGCGCCAGCTCACAGGGGAGCCGTGGCTACACCTTC. This translates into CASSQGSRGYTF. Looking up the rest from reference TRBV5-1 and TRBJ1-2 gives the full variable domain: KAGVTQTPRYLIKTRGQQVTLSCSPISGHRSVSWYQQTPGQGLQFLFEYFSETQRNKGNFPGRFSGRQFSNSRSEMNVSTLELGDSALYLCASSQGSRGYTFGSGTRLTVV.

This chain joins TRBV5-1 and TRBJ1-1, with D perhaps matching TRBD1 (5 bases). The germline V gene has CDR1 SGHRS and CDR2 YFSETQ. V shed 0 bases and J shed 4 bases, with 16 bases lying between them. The CDR3 has 16 amino acids. The CDR3 protein is CASSLASGGRGTEAFF. As DNA, the CDR3 is TGCGCCAGCAGCTTGGCCTCCGGGGGAAGGGGCACTGAAGCTTTCTTT.

The gene calls are TRBV11-2 and TRBJ2-7; 8 nucleotides agree with TRBD1. Germline lookup yields CDR1 SGHAT and CDR2 FQNNGV. The CDR3 contains 17 residues. J lost 3 bases, V lost 0 bases, and 10 bases had no gene match. The CDR3, as DNA: TGTGCCAGCAGCTTAGAAGGACAGGGCTTATTCAACTACGAGCAGTACTTC. It encodes CASSLEGQGLFNYEQYF.